The source of this TCR beta chain is a study of beta chain features in type 1 diabetes. Notes on this clone: Its cognate antigen is unknown.

Sorting that relied on CD45RO/CCR7/CD25/CD127/CD95/CD27 yielded CD4+ naive, central memory, regulatory and stem cell-like memory cells. Sorted cells reached over 95% purity in every population. The CDR3 loop spans 16 amino acids. The V and J ends lost 6 bases and 0 bases respectively, with 18 bases between them. Germline V gene data show CDR1 as SNHLY and CDR2 as FYNNEI. Notes on the study in general: Among patients, naive, central memory and Treg TCRB repertoires appeared more similar than among healthy donors.

The entirety of the isolated RNA underwent reverse transcription, so expressed TCRB transcripts were sequenced. Libraries were prepared by immunoSEQ multiplex PCR; TCRdb keeps only in-frame clonotypes and omits some of them. The sample records 250,000 or so clones, over 65% being singletons. The source material was naive CD4+ T cells from blood. V is TRBV2 and J is TRBJ2-7; D assignment may be TRBD1 or TRBD2 (7 bases each). The clonotype comes from a man in his thirties or forties in good health. CDR3 sequence (DNA): TGTGCCAGCAGCGAGGGAGGGACAGTCTTCTCCTACGAGCAGTACTTC. It is translated as CASSEGGTVFSYEQYF.